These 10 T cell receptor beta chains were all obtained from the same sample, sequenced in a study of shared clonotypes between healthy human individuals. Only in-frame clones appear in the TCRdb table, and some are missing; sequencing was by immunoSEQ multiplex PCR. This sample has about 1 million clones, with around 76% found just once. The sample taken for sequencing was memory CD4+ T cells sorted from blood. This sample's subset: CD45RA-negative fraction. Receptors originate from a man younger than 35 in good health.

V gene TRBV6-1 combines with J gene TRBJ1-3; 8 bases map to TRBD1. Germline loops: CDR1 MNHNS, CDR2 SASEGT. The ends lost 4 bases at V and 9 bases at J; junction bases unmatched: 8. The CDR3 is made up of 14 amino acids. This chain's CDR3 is CASSGRGQGSTIYF. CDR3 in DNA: TGTGCCAGCAGTGGCAGGGGGCAAGGGAGCACCATATATTTT.

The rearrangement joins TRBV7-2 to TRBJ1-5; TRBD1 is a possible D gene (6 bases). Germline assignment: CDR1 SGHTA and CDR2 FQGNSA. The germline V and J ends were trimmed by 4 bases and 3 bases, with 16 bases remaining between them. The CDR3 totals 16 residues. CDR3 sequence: CASSSQPTGFNQPQHF. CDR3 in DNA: TGTGCCAGCAGCTCACAACCCACAGGGTTCAATCAGCCCCAGCATTTT.

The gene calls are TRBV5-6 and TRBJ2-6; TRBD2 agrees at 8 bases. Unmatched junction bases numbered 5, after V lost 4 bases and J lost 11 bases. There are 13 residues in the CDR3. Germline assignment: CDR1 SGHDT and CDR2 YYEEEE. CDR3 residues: CASSRGGADVLTF. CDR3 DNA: TGTGCCAGCAGCCGGGGGGGCGCCGACGTCCTGACTTTC.

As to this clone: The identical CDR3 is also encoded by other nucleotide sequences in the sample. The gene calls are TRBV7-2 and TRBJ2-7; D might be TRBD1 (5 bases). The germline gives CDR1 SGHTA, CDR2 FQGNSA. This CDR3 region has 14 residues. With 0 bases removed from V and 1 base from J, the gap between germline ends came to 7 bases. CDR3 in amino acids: CASSLAGPSYEQYF. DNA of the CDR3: TGTGCCAGCAGCTTAGCGGGGCCTTCCTACGAGCAGTACTTC.

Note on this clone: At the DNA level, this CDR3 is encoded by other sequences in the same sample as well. The CDR3 protein is CASSPGGSAEAFF. The CDR3 DNA reads TGTGCCAGCAGCCCAGGGGGTTCGGCTGAAGCTTTCTTT. The genes are TRBV7-9 and TRBJ1-1; 7 positions agree with TRBD1. CDR1 is SEHNR, CDR2 FQNEAQ, per germline (reference sequence). The CDR3 runs to 13 residues. Unmatched junction bases numbered 6, after V lost 5 bases and J lost 6 bases.

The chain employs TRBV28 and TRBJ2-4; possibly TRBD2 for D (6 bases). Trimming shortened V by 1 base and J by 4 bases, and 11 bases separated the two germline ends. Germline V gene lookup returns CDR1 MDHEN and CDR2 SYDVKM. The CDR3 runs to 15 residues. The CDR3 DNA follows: TGTGCCAGCAGTTTATCCGCGGCGGGGAAAAACATTCAGTACTTC. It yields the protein CASSLSAAGKNIQYF. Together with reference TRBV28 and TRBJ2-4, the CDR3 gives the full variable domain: DVKVTQSSRYLVKRTGEKVFLECVQDMDHENMFWYRQDPGLGLRLIYFSYDVKMKEKGDIPEGYSVSREKKERFSLILESASTNQTSMYLCASSLSAAGKNIQYFGAGTRLSVL.

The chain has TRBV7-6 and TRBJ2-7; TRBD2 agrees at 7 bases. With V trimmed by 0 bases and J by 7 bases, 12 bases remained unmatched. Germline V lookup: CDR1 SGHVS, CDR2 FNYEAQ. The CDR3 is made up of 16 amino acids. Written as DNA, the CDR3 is TGTGCCAGCAGCTTAGCGGCTAGCGGTTCTCCATGGGAGCAGTACTTC. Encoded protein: CASSLAASGSPWEQYF.

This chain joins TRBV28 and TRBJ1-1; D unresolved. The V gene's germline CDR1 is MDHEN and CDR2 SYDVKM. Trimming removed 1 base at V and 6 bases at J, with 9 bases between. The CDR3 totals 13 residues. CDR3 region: CASSLLKTAEAFF. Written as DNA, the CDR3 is TGTGCCAGCAGTTTATTGAAGACCGCTGAAGCTTTCTTT.

CDR3 loop: CASSLKAWDRTQETQYF. CDR3 sequence (DNA): TGTGCCAGCAGCCTCAAAGCTTGGGACAGAACTCAAGAGACCCAGTACTTC. V is TRBV7-9 and J is TRBJ2-5, with 7 bases that match TRBD1. V shed 5 bases and J 2 bases; nucleotides not matched to a gene: 14. The CDR3 has 17 residues. Germline CDR1 SEHNR, CDR2 FQNEAQ (reference sequence).

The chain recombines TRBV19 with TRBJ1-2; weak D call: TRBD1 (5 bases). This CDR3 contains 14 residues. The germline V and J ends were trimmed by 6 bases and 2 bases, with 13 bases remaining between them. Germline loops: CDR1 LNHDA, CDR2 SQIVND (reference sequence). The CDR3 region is CASRAPGLNYGYTF. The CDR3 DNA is TGTGCCAGTAGGGCCCCGGGACTGAACTATGGCTACACCTTC.